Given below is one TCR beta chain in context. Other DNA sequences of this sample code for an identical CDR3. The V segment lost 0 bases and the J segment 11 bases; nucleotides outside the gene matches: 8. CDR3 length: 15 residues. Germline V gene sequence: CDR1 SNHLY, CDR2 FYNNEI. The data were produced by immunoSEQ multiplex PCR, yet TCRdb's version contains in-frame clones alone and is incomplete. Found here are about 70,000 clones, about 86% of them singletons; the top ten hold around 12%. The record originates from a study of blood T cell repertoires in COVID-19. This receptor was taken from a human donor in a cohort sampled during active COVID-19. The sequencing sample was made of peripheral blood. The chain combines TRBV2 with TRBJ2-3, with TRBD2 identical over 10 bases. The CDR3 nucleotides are TGTGCCAGCAGTGAAGCTAGCGGGGGGCGGAGTGGGCAGTATTTT. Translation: CASSEASGGRSGQYF.